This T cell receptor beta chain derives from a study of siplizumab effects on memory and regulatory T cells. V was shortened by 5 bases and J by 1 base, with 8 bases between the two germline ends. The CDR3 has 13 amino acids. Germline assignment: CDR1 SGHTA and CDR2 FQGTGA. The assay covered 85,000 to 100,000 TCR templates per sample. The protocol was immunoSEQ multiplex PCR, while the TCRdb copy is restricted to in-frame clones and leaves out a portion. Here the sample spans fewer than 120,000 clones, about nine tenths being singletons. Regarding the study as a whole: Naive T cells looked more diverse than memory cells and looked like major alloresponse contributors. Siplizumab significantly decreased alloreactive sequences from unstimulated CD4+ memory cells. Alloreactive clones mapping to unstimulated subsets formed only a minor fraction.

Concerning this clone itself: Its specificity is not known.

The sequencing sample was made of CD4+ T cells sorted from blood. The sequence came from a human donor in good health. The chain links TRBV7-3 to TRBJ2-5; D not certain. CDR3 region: CASSGVGQETQYF. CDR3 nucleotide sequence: TGTGCCAGCAGCGGTGTCGGCCAAGAGACCCAGTACTTC.